The 9 T cell receptor beta chains listed next were all sequenced from one sample in a study of blood T cell repertoires in COVID-19. Method: immunoSEQ multiplex PCR; TCRdb's copy keeps in-frame clones and lacks some. The sample includes 140,000 or so clones, 65% to 90% of them seen just once. The sequenced sample consisted of peripheral blood. The receptors derive from a human donor in a cohort sampled during active COVID-19.

The DNA of the CDR3 is TGTGCCAGCAGCAAGCCAGGGGGGAGTTACGAGCAGTACTTC. Translating gives CASSKPGGSYEQYF. The chain couples TRBV5-6 to TRBJ2-7; possible D gene TRBD1, 7 bases. This CDR3 has 14 amino acids. V lost 4 bases and J 4 bases, leaving 15 bases between the germline ends. Looked up from germline, CDR1 is SGHDT and CDR2 is YYEEEE.

V usage is TRBV5-6 and J usage is TRBJ2-7; TRBD2 matches at 8 bases. The length of the CDR3 is 14 residues. Trimming at V came to 4 bases and at J to 4 bases, leaving 7 bases not matched to a gene. Germline CDR1 and CDR2: SGHDT and YYEEEE. CDR3 sequence: CASSHGGGWYEQYF. DNA for the CDR3: TGTGCCAGCAGCCACGGGGGGGGCTGGTACGAGCAGTACTTC.

Concerning this clone: One end of the junction is discordant with germline, which a read error may explain. The chain has TRBV6-1 and TRBJ2-7; TRBD2 agrees at 8 bases. Germline V gives CDR1 MNHNS, CDR2 SASEGT. The CDR3 covers 10 residues. The CDR3 is CASSERGTSF. The CDR3 nucleotides are TGTGCCAGCAGTGAGAGGGGGACTAGCTTC.

The J gene is TRBJ1-2, the V gene TRBV5-6; 7 bases are a match to TRBD1. V was pared by 6 bases and J by 8 bases, with 10 bases of the junction left unmatched. This CDR3 region has 13 residues. The germline V gene encodes CDR1 SGHDT and CDR2 YYEEEE. In DNA form, the CDR3 reads TGTGCCAGCACCGACAGGGCCCCTGAAGGCTACACCTTC. It yields the protein CASTDRAPEGYTF. The whole variable domain, remainder taken from reference TRBV5-6 and TRBJ1-2, is DAGVTQSPTHLIKTRGQQVTLRCSPKSGHDTVSWYQQALGQGPQFIFQYYEEEERQRGNFPDRFSGHQFPNYSSELNVNALLLGDSALYLCASTDRAPEGYTFGSGTRLTVV.

This chain links TRBV7-3 with TRBJ2-5; TRBD1 agrees at 7 bases. CDR1 SGHTA and CDR2 FQGTGA come from the germline V gene. There are 14 residues in the CDR3. The junction had 10 bases not matched to a gene; V was cut back by 5 bases and J by 7 bases. CDR3 amino acids: CASSPGQAAMTQYF. The DNA for the CDR3 is TGTGCCAGCAGCCCCGGACAGGCTGCAATGACCCAGTACTTC.

This sequence joins TRBV18 and TRBJ1-2; 8 positions agree with TRBD1. This CDR3 has 13 residues. CDR1 and CDR2 (germline): KGHSH, LQKENI. With V trimmed by 5 bases and J by 8 bases, 7 bases remained unmatched. CDR3 residues: CASSKQGDSGYTF. CDR3 DNA sequence: TGTGCCAGCTCAAAACAGGGGGACTCGGGCTACACCTTC.

The V call is TRBV6-6, the J call TRBJ1-1; D remains unclear. The CDR3 consists of 14 residues. The germline V gene has CDR1 MNHNY and CDR2 SVGAGI (reference sequence). Between the trimmed V and J ends, which lost 2 bases and 1 base, there was a span of 8 bases. The CDR3 is CASSYQTRNTEAFF. In nucleotides, the CDR3 is TGTGCCAGCAGTTACCAAACACGGAACACTGAAGCTTTCTTT.

The V gene is TRBV15, the J gene TRBJ2-2; the match to TRBD1 covers 8 bases. CDR1 and CDR2 (germline): LNHNV, YYDKDF (reference sequence). J lost 5 bases, V lost 3 bases, and 11 bases had no gene match. The CDR3 has 17 amino acids. The CDR3 protein is CATSRRTGQRETGELFF. Written as DNA, the CDR3 is TGTGCCACCAGCAGGAGGACAGGGCAAAGGGAAACCGGGGAGCTGTTTTTT.

V is TRBV7-9 and J is TRBJ1-1; maybe TRBD1 (6 bases). The CDR3 covers 17 residues. Trimming cost V 2 bases and J 1 base, with 17 bases left between them. The germline gives CDR1 SEHNR, CDR2 FQNEAQ (reference sequence). The CDR3 DNA sequence: TGTGCCAGCAGCTTATTCGCAGGGGCTAACGCGAACACTGAAGCTTTCTTT. Translation: CASSLFAGANANTEAFF. Filled out from reference TRBV7-9 and TRBJ1-1, the complete variable domain reads DTGVSQNPRHKITKRGQNVTFRCDPISEHNRLYWYRQTLGQGPEFLTYFQNEAQLEKSRLLSDRFSAERPKGSFSTLEIQRTEQGDSAMYLCASSLFAGANANTEAFFGQGTRLTVV.